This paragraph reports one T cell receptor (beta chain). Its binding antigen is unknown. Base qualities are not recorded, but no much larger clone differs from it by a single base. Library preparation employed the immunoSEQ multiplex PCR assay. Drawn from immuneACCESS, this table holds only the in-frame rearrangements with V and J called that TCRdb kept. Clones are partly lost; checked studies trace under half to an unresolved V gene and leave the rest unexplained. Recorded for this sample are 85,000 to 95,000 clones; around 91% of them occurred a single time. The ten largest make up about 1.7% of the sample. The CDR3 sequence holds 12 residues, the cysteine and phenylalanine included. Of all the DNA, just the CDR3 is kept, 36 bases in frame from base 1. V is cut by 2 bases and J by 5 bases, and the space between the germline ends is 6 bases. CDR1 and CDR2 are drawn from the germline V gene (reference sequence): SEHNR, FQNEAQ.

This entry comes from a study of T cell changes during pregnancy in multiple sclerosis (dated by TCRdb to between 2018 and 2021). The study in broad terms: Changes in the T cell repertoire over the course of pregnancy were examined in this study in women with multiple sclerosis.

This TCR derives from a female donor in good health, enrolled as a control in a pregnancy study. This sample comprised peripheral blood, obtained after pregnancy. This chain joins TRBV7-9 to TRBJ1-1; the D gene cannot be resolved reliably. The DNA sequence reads TGTGCCAGCAGCTTACCCGGGACTGAAGCTTTCTTT. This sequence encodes CASSLPGTEAFF.